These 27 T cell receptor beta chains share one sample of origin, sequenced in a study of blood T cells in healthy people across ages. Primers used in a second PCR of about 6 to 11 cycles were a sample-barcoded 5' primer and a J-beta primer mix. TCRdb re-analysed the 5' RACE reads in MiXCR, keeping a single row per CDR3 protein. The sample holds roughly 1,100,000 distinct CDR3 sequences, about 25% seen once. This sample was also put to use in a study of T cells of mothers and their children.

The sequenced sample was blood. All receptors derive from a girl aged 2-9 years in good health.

The CDR3 spells CASSLLTEGNEQFF. DNA for the CDR3: TGTGCCAGCAGCTTACTAACCGAAGGCAATGAGCAGTTCTTC. The genes are TRBV7-9 and TRBJ2-1, with unresolved D. CDR3 size: 14 residues. The germline V gene encodes CDR1 SEHNR and CDR2 FQNEAQ (reference sequence). The V end lost 2 bases, the J end lost 6 bases, and 11 bases lay between the germline ends.

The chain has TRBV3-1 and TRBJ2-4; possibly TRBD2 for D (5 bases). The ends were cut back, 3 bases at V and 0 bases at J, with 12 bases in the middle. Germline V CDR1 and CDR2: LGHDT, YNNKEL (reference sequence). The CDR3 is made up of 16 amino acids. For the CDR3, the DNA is TGTGCCAGCAGCCAGTTTCGGGGTTTAGCCAAAAACATTCAGTACTTC. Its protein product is CASSQFRGLAKNIQYF.

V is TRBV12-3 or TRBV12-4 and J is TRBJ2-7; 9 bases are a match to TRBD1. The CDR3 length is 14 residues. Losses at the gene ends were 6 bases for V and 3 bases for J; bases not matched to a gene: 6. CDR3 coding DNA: TGTGCCAGCAGAAGCGGGACAGGGATCTACGAGCAGTACTTC. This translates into CASRSGTGIYEQYF.

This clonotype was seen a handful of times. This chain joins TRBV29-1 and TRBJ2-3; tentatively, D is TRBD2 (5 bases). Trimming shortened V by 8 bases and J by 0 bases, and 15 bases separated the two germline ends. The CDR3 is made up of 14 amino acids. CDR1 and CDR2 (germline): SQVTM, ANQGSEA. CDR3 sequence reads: CSSMRAASTDTQYF. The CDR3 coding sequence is TGCAGCTCCATGCGGGCGGCTAGCACAGATACGCAGTATTTT.

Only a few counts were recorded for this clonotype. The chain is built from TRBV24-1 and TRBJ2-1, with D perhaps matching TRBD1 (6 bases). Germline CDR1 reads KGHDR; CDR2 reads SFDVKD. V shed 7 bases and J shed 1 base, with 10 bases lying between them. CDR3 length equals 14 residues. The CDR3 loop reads CATRDTGSYNEQFF. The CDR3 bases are TGTGCCACCAGGGATACAGGGTCCTACAATGAGCAGTTCTTC.

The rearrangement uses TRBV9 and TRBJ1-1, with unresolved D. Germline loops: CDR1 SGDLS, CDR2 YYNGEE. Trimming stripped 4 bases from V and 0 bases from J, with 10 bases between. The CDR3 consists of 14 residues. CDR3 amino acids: CASSTGLLNTEAFF. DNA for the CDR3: TGTGCCAGCAGCACTGGACTTTTGAACACTGAAGCTTTCTTT.

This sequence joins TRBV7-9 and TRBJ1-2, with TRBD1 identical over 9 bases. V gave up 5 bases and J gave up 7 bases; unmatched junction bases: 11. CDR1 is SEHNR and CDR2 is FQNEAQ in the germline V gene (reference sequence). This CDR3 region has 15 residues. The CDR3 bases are TGTGCCAGCAGCCCGGCCGGGACAGGGTATGGTGGCTACACCTTC. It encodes CASSPAGTGYGGYTF.

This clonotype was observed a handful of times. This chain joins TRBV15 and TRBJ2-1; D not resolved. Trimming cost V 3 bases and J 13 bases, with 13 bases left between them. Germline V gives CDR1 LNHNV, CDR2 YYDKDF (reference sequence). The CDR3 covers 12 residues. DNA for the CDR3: TGTGCCACCAGCAGGGACGGCACAATTCAGTTCTTC. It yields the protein CATSRDGTIQFF.

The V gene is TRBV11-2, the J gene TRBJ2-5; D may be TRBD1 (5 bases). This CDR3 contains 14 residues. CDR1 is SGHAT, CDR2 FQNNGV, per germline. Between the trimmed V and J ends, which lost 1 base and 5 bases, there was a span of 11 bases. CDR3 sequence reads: CASSLAGWGETQYF. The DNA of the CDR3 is TGTGCCAGCAGCTTAGCGGGCTGGGGCGAGACCCAGTACTTC. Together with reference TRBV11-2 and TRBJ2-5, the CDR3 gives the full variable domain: EAGVAQSPRYKIIEKRQSVAFWCNPISGHATLYWYQQILGQGPKLLIQFQNNGVVDDSQLPKDRFSAERLKGVDSTLKIQPAKLEDSAVYLCASSLAGWGETQYFGPGTRLLVL.

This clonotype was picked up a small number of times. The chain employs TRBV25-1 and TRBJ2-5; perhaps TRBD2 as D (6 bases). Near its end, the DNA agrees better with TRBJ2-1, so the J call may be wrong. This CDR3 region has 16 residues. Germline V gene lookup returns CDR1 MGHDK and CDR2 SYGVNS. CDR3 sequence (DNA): TGTGCCAGCAGTGAAGGGGAGAGACTAGGAATAAATGAGCAGTTCTTC. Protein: CASSEGERLGINEQFF.

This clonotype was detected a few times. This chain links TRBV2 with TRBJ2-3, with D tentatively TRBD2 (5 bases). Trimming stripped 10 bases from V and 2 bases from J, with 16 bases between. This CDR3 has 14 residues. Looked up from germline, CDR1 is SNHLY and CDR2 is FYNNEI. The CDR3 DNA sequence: TGTGCCACTAGATCCAACGGGAACACAGATACGCAGTATTTT. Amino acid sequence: CATRSNGNTDTQYF.

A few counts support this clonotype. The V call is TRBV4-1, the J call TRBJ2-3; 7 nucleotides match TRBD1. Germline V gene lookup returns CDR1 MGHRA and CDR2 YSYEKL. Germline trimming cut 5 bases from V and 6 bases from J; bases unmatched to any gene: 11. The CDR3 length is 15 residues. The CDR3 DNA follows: TGCGCCAGCAGCTCAAGACAGGGTAGTGGGGATACGCAGTATTTT. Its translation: CASSSRQGSGDTQYF.

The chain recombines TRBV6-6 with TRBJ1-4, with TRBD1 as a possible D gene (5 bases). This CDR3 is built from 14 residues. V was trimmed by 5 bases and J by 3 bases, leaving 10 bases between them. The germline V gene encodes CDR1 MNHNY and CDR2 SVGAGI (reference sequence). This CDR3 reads CASSPGGANEKLFF. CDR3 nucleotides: TGTGCCAGCAGTCCCGGGGGGGCTAATGAAAAACTGTTTTTT.

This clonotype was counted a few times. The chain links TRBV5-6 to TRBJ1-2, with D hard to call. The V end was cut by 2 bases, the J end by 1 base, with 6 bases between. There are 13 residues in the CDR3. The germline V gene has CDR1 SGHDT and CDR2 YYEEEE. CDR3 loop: CASSLYNNYGYTF. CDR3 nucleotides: TGTGCCAGCAGCTTATACAATAACTATGGCTACACCTTC.

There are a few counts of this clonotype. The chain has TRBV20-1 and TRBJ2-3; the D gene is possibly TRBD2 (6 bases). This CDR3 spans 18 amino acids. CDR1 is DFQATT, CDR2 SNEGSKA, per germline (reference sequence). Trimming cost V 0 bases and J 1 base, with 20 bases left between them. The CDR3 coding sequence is TGCAGTGCTAGAGAGACCGGGGCAGGGACGGGGGGCACAGATACGCAGTATTTT. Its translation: CSARETGAGTGGTDTQYF.

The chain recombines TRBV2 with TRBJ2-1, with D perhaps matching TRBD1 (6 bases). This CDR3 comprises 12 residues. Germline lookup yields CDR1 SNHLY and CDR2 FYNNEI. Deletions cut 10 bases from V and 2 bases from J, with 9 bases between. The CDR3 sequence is CAIRDTYNEQFF. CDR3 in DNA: TGTGCCATCCGGGACACCTACAATGAGCAGTTCTTC.

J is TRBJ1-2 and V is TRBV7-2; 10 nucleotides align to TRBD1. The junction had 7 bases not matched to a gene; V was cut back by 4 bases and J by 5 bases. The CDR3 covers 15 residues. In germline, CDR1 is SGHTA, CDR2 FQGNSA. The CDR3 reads CASSSGQGGRYGYTF. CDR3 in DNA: TGTGCCAGCAGCTCCGGACAGGGGGGGAGATATGGCTACACCTTC.

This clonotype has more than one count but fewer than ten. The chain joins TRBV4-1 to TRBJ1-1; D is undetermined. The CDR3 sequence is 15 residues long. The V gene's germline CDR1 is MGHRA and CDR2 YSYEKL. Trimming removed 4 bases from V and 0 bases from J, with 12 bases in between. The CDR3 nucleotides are TGCGCCAGCAGCCCACAGCCTTCTATGAACACTGAAGCTTTCTTT. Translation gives CASSPQPSMNTEAFF.

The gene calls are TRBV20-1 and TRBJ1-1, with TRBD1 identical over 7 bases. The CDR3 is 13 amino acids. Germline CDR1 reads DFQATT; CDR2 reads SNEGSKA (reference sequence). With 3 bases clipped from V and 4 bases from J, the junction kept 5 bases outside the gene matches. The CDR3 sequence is CSARRQGATEAFF. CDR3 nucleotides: TGCAGTGCTAGGAGACAGGGAGCCACTGAAGCTTTCTTT.

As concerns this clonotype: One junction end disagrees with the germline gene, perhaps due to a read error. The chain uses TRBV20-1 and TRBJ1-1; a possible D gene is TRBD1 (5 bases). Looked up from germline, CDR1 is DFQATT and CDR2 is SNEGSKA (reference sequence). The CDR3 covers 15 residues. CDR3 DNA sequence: TGCAGTGCTGGAGATATGGGGGTACAATCGACTGAAGCTTTCTTT. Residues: CSAGDMGVQSTEAFF.

The CDR3 here is CASSQLVLRVLDYGYTF. The DNA for the CDR3 is TGCGCCAGCAGCCAACTGGTTCTGAGGGTTCTTGACTATGGCTACACCTTC. The V call is TRBV4-1, the J call TRBJ1-2; D remains ambiguous. The CDR3 loop spans 17 amino acids. Germline V CDR1 and CDR2: MGHRA, YSYEKL. V was shortened by 2 bases and J by 3 bases, with 19 bases between the two germline ends.

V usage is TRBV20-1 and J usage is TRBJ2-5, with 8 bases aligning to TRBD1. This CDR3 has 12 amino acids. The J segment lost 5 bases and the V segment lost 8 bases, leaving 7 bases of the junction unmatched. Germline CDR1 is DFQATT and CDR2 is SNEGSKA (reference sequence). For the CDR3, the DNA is TGCAGTCTGGACAGGGTCAAGGAGACCCAGTACTTC. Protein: CSLDRVKETQYF.

For the CDR3, the DNA is TGTGCCAGCAGCCCCCCGGGGGCCGGTGGAACAGATACGCAGTATTTT. Amino acid sequence: CASSPPGAGGTDTQYF. The chain combines TRBV5-4 with TRBJ2-3; perhaps D is TRBD1 or TRBD2 (6 bases each). V lost 4 bases and J 3 bases, leaving 18 bases between the germline ends. The V gene's germline CDR1 is SGHNT and CDR2 YYREEE (reference sequence). The CDR3 has 16 amino acids.

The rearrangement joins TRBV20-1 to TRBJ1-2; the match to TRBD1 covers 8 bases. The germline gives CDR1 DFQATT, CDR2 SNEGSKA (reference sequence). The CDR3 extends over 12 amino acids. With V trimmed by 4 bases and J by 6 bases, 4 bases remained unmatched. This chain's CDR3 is CSAIQGADGYTF. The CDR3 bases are TGCAGTGCTATCCAGGGGGCGGATGGCTACACCTTC.

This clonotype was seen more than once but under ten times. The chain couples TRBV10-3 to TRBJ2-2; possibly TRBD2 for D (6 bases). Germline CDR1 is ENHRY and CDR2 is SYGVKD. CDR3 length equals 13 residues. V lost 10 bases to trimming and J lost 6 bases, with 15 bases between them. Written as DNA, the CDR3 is TGTGCCACCAGGGACTTACGCCCCGGGGAGCTGTTTTTT. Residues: CATRDLRPGELFF.

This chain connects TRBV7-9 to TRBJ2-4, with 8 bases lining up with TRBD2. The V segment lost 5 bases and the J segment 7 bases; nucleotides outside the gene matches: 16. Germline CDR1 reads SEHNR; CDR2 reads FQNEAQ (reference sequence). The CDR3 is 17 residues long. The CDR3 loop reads CASSPAPAGALWNIQYF. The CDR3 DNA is TGTGCCAGCAGCCCCGCCCCAGCGGGAGCGCTTTGGAACATTCAGTACTTC. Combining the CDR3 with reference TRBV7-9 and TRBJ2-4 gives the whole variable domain DTGVSQNPRHKITKRGQNVTFRCDPISEHNRLYWYRQTLGQGPEFLTYFQNEAQLEKSRLLSDRFSAERPKGSFSTLEIQRTEQGDSAMYLCASSPAPAGALWNIQYFGAGTRLSVL.

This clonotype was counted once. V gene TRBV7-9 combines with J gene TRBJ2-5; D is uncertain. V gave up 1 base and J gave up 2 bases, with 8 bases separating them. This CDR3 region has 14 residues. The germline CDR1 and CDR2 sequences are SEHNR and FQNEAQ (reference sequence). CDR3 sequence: CASSLETLQETQYF. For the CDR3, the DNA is TGTGCCAGCAGCTTAGAGACGTTACAAGAGACCCAGTACTTC.